Below are 22 T cell receptor beta chains sequenced from a single sample in a study of shared clonotypes between healthy human individuals. Libraries were prepared by immunoSEQ multiplex PCR; TCRdb keeps only in-frame clonotypes and omits some of them. Of 450,000 to 500,000 clones in the sample, approximately 81% were seen once. Source material: PBMCs. The receptors here all came from a middle-aged woman in good health. Some clones in this sample may be carry-over from other donors' samples.

This clone was observed once. The chain employs TRBV6-5 and TRBJ1-2; D is perhaps TRBD1 (5 bases). Germline loops: CDR1 MNHEY, CDR2 SVGAGI. The CDR3 has 13 amino acids. V was pared by 8 bases and J by 4 bases, with 14 bases between. Here the CDR3 reads CASAQTDFYGYTF. The CDR3 DNA reads TGTGCCAGCGCCCAGACAGACTTCTATGGCTACACCTTC.

This clone was counted a few times. The chain links TRBV29-1 to TRBJ2-1; 7 positions agree with TRBD2. After removal of 7 bases from V and 1 base from J, the junction contained 7 bases not matched to a gene. CDR3 size: 14 residues. Looked up from germline, CDR1 is SQVTM and CDR2 is ANQGSEA. The CDR3 loop reads CSGGAGPSYNEQFF. For the CDR3, the DNA is TGCAGCGGAGGAGCGGGACCATCCTACAATGAGCAGTTCTTC.

In the case of this clone: A far larger clone is one nucleotide away, so this likely arose from a read error. The same CDR3 can be traced to other DNA sequences in this sample. The chain employs TRBV27 and TRBJ2-7; 9 nucleotides agree with TRBD1. The CDR3 has 13 amino acids. The germline gives CDR1 MNHEY, CDR2 SMNVEV (reference sequence). The CDR3 region is CASSLGTGYEQYF. The CDR3 nucleotides are TGTGCCAGTAGTTTAGGGACAGGGTACGAGCAGTACTTC.

The CDR3 protein is CASSQVLIDTQYF. CDR3 DNA: TGTGCCAGCAGCCAAGTCTTGATCGATACGCAGTATTTT. The V call is TRBV14, the J call TRBJ2-3; D is undetermined. The CDR3 covers 13 residues. Per germline, CDR1 SGHDN and CDR2 FVKESK. V was clipped by 1 base and J by 6 bases, with 8 bases between them.

With respect to this clone: A far more abundant clone sits one base away, making this likely a read error. This chain joins TRBV30 and TRBJ2-7; D is ambiguous. Trimming pared 5 bases from V and 0 bases from J, leaving 11 bases between. The CDR3 has 13 amino acids. In germline, CDR1 is GTSNPN, CDR2 SVGIG (reference sequence). The CDR3 is CAWARQNSYEQYF. The CDR3 DNA is TGTGCCTGGGCGAGACAAAACTCCTACGAGCAGTACTTC.

This clone was counted between two and nine times. The rearrangement uses TRBV27 and TRBJ1-1; 8 nucleotides align to TRBD1. This CDR3 is 12 amino acids long. V was clipped by 6 bases and J by 6 bases; unmatched bases: 3. The germline gives CDR1 MNHEY, CDR2 SMNVEV (reference sequence). In nucleotides, the CDR3 is TGTGCCAGCAGCGGGACAGGCCCTGAAGCTTTCTTT. Its translation is CASSGTGPEAFF.

About this clone: The likely explanation is a read error, given a far larger clone one base away. The rearrangement joins TRBV5-4 to TRBJ1-5; D remains ambiguous. V lost 3 bases and J 0 bases, leaving 22 bases between the germline ends. Germline V gene data show CDR1 as SGHNT and CDR2 as YYREEE (reference sequence). The CDR3 runs to 19 residues. The CDR3 reads CASSCGRIRPLYSNQPQHF. The CDR3 DNA reads as TGTGCCAGCAGCTGCGGGCGGATCAGGCCCCTTTATAGCAATCAGCCCCAGCATTTT. The complete variable domain, with remaining parts taken from reference TRBV5-4 and TRBJ1-5, reads ETGVTQSPTHLIKTRGQQVTLRCSSQSGHNTVSWYQQALGQGPQFIFQYYREEENGRGNFPPRFSGLQFPNYSSELNVNALELDDSALYLCASSCGRIRPLYSNQPQHFGDGTRLSIL.

V gene TRBV6-6 combines with J gene TRBJ2-1; D possibly corresponds to TRBD2 (5 bases). V dropped 2 bases and J dropped 5 bases, with 7 bases sitting between them. Germline CDR1 is MNHNY and CDR2 is SVGAGI (reference sequence). The length of the CDR3 is 13 residues. The CDR3 DNA reads as TGTGCCAGCAGTTACCGGGGAGACAATGAGCAGTTCTTC. Encoded protein: CASSYRGDNEQFF.

The chain links TRBV10-3 to TRBJ2-7; 9 nucleotides align to TRBD2. Germline lookup yields CDR1 ENHRY and CDR2 SYGVKD. J lost 1 base, V lost 5 bases, and 3 bases had no gene match. This CDR3 contains 14 residues. Here the CDR3 DNA reads TGTGCCATCAGTAGTAGCGGGAGTTCCTACGAGCAGTACTTC. Its translation is CAISSSGSSYEQYF.

In the case of this clone: This likely reflects a read error, since a far larger clone is one base away. The chain combines TRBV18 with TRBJ2-2; TRBD2 agrees at 7 bases. The germline CDR1 and CDR2 sequences are KGHSH and LQKENI. CDR3 size: 15 residues. The CDR3 protein is CAISPSGTNTGELFF. The CDR3 coding sequence is TGTGCCATCTCACCAAGCGGGACGAACACCGGGGAGCTGTTTTTT.

This rearrangement joins TRBV11-3 to TRBJ2-2; no definite D call. The CDR3 loop spans 13 amino acids. Between the trimmed V and J ends, which lost 5 bases and 3 bases, there was a span of 7 bases. Germline V lookup: CDR1 SGHNT, CDR2 YENEEA. CDR3 sequence (DNA): TGTGCCAGCAGCCCACGGGACACCGGGGAGCTGTTTTTT. It specifies CASSPRDTGELFF.

The chain employs TRBV4-1 and TRBJ2-5; D gene ambiguous. The germline V gene encodes CDR1 MGHRA and CDR2 YSYEKL. The CDR3 is 14 amino acids. The germline V and J ends were trimmed by 0 bases and 2 bases, with 7 bases remaining between them. The CDR3 spells CASSQEARQETQYF. CDR3 in DNA: TGCGCCAGCAGCCAAGAGGCTCGGCAAGAGACCCAGTACTTC.

The J gene is TRBJ2-1, the V gene TRBV4-2; TRBD2 matches at 14 bases. The CDR3 has 17 residues. V was pared by 6 bases and J by 7 bases, with 11 bases of the junction left unmatched. The V gene's germline CDR1 is LGHNA and CDR2 YNFKEQ. Here the CDR3 reads CASRQTSGRAYQNEQFF. The DNA for the CDR3 is TGTGCCAGCAGGCAGACTAGCGGGAGGGCCTATCAAAATGAGCAGTTCTTC.

The chain uses TRBV11-2 and TRBJ2-1; TRBD2 aligns across 10 bases. There are 16 residues in the CDR3. V lost 3 bases and J lost 6; bases outside the gene matches: 8. Germline loops: CDR1 SGHAT, CDR2 FQNNGV. CDR3 sequence: CASSFRLAGGPNEQFF. CDR3 in DNA: TGTGCCAGCAGCTTCCGACTAGCGGGTGGACCCAATGAGCAGTTCTTC.

The chain has TRBV6-6 and TRBJ2-3; no clear D gene. This CDR3 contains 14 residues. The ends were cut back, 5 bases at V and 0 bases at J, with 9 bases in the middle. Germline lookup yields CDR1 MNHNY and CDR2 SVGAGI (reference sequence). In DNA, the CDR3 is TGTGCCAGCAGTAAGACCCTCAGCACAGATACGCAGTATTTT. Its translation is CASSKTLSTDTQYF.

The chain combines TRBV11-3 with TRBJ2-6, with a possible D match to TRBD2 (5 bases). V gave up 5 bases and J gave up 5 bases, with 22 bases separating them. Germline CDR1 is SGHNT and CDR2 is YENEEA. The length of the CDR3 is 18 residues. The CDR3 loop is CASSHAGSRQSRANVLTF. The CDR3 bases are TGTGCCAGCAGCCATGCGGGCTCTCGACAAAGTCGGGCCAACGTCCTGACTTTC.

The rearrangement links TRBV6-6 to TRBJ2-7; the match to TRBD2 covers 11 bases. Germline V CDR1 and CDR2: MNHNY, SVGAGI (reference sequence). This CDR3 has 16 residues. With 4 bases clipped from V and 5 bases from J, the junction kept 10 bases outside the gene matches. The CDR3 region has the DNA TGTGCCAGCAGTTTTGCCTTGGTAGCGGGAGGGGACGAGCAGTACTTC. Protein product: CASSFALVAGGDEQYF.

This chain connects TRBV29-1 to TRBJ2-1; D may be TRBD1 (6 bases). Germline loops: CDR1 SQVTM, CDR2 ANQGSEA. The CDR3 extends over 11 amino acids. V gave up 4 bases and J gave up 5 bases, with 6 bases separating them. The CDR3 nucleotides read TGCAGCGTTGGACAGGACAATGAGCAGTTCTTC. Residues: CSVGQDNEQFF.

The rearrangement links TRBV28 to TRBJ2-2; 10 positions agree with TRBD1. V dropped 4 bases and J dropped 4; count of bases not matched to a gene: 6. Looked up from germline, CDR1 is MDHEN and CDR2 is SYDVKM. The CDR3 runs 16 residues. CDR3 sequence (DNA): TGTGCCAGCAGTTCGGGACAGGGGATGGTCACCGGGGAGCTGTTTTTT. It codes for CASSSGQGMVTGELFF.

V is TRBV27 and J is TRBJ2-2; D possibly corresponds to TRBD1 (7 bases). V was shortened by 7 bases and J by 5 bases, with 17 bases between the two germline ends. The CDR3 length is 15 residues. Germline lookup yields CDR1 MNHEY and CDR2 SMNVEV (reference sequence). Here the CDR3 DNA reads TGTGCCAGCACCCCAGACAGGGCGGGGACCGGGGAGCTGTTTTTT. Translating it yields CASTPDRAGTGELFF.

This clone was picked up one time. A far larger clone is one base from this, pointing to a likely read error. This chain uses TRBV4-2 with TRBJ2-7; a possible D gene is TRBD1 (6 bases). This CDR3 is built from 14 residues. The V gene's germline CDR1 is LGHNA and CDR2 YNFKEQ. The CDR3 sequence: CSSSREDRTYEQYF. DNA of the CDR3: TGTTCCAGCAGCCGCGAGGACAGAACCTACGAGCAGTACTTC.

The J gene is TRBJ2-7, the V gene TRBV5-1, with 11 bases aligning to TRBD2. CDR3 length equals 15 residues. The junction had 2 bases not matched to a gene; V was cut back by 3 bases and J by 0 bases. The V gene's germline CDR1 is SGHRS and CDR2 YFSETQ. CDR3 sequence reads: CASSYGTSGSYEQYF. The CDR3 DNA follows: TGCGCCAGCAGCTACGGGACTAGCGGCTCCTACGAGCAGTACTTC.